The 16 T cell receptor beta chains given below trace back to one sample, sequenced in a study of blood T cell repertoires in COVID-19. TCRdb's copy holds only in-frame clones and misses some; the assay was immunoSEQ multiplex PCR. Among 200,000 to 250,000 clones listed, 84% were seen once. Sample: peripheral blood. The receptor source for this set is a woman aged 55-70 years who had recovered from COVID-19.

The chain couples TRBV2 to TRBJ1-2; 11 bases fit TRBD1. The CDR3 contains 14 residues. CDR1 and CDR2 from the germline V gene are SNHLY and FYNNEI. Trimming removed 8 bases from V and 7 bases from J; junction bases left unmatched: 9. The CDR3 is CASLWDRGKRGYTF. Here the CDR3 DNA reads TGTGCCAGCCTATGGGACAGGGGGAAACGTGGCTACACCTTC.

The chain recombines TRBV27 with TRBJ1-2, with a possible D match to TRBD1 (5 bases). The CDR3 totals 14 residues. V lost 3 bases and J lost 4, with 12 bases in between. Germline loops: CDR1 MNHEY, CDR2 SMNVEV (reference sequence). The CDR3 coding sequence is TGTGCCAGCAGTTTCGGGGGAGAGGGCTATGGCTACACCTTC. Its translation: CASSFGGEGYGYTF.

The chain has TRBV5-6 and TRBJ2-7; 9 bases map to TRBD2. The CDR3 is made up of 14 amino acids. From germline, CDR1 is SGHDT and CDR2 YYEEEE. J was trimmed by 0 bases and V by 4 bases; bases with no gene match: 2. The CDR3 DNA reads TGTGCCAGCAGCGATAGCGGGGGCTCCTACGAGCAGTACTTC. This codes for CASSDSGGSYEQYF.

This clone was seen only once. The V call is TRBV4-3, the J call TRBJ2-3; TRBD1 is a possible D gene (6 bases). The CDR3 has 15 amino acids. The V gene's germline CDR1 is LGHNA and CDR2 YSLEER. V lost 0 bases and J lost 7, with 14 bases in between. CDR3 nucleotide sequence: TGCGCCAGCAGCCAAGAGGACAGTTCGCATTATACGCAGTATTTT. Its protein product is CASSQEDSSHYTQYF.

V usage is TRBV3-1 (or the pseudogene TRBV3-2) and J usage is TRBJ2-1; a possible D gene is TRBD2 (7 bases). The CDR3 has 12 residues. V dropped 4 bases and J dropped 13 bases, with 14 bases sitting between them. Germline V lookup: CDR1 LGHDT, CDR2 YNNKEL (reference sequence). This chain's CDR3 is CASSPSGGHQFF. CDR3 nucleotides: TGTGCCAGCAGCCCCTCCGGGGGGCATCAGTTCTTC.

The chain couples TRBV19 to TRBJ2-1, with D possibly matching TRBD2 (6 bases). V was clipped by 5 bases and J by 8 bases, with 22 bases between them. The V gene's germline CDR1 is LNHDA and CDR2 SQIVND (reference sequence). The CDR3 sequence is 16 residues long. This CDR3 reads CASSQTTSGLRDEQFF. Written as DNA, the CDR3 is TGTGCCAGTAGTCAGACGACTAGTGGGTTACGGGATGAGCAGTTCTTC.

The chain employs TRBV10-2 and TRBJ2-4, with 12 bases identical to TRBD2. This CDR3 region has 19 residues. The V gene's germline CDR1 is WSHSY and CDR2 SAAADI. Trimming cost V 0 bases and J 3 bases; bases outside gene matches: 9. CDR3 nucleotides: TGCGCCAGCAGTGAGTCTAAGACTAGCGGGGGCCTGGTCAAAAACATTCAGTACTTC. Its protein is CASSESKTSGGLVKNIQYF.

This sequence joins TRBV5-6 and TRBJ2-1; no clear D. The CDR3 spans 16 residues. Trimming shortened V by 0 bases and J by 0 bases, and 10 bases separated the two germline ends. Germline V gene data show CDR1 as SGHDT and CDR2 as YYEEEE. The CDR3 reads CASSLGAHSSYNEQFF. The CDR3 DNA reads TGTGCCAGCAGCTTGGGGGCCCATAGCTCCTACAATGAGCAGTTCTTC.

The chain combines TRBV30 with TRBJ1-2; D possibly corresponds to TRBD1 (5 bases). The CDR3 spans 15 residues. Deletions cut 3 bases from V and 4 bases from J, with 18 bases between. Looked up from germline, CDR1 is GTSNPN and CDR2 is SVGIG (reference sequence). CDR3 coding DNA: TGTGCCTGGAGGTATAGTTTGGGGCGCACCTATGGCTACACCTTC. It encodes CAWRYSLGRTYGYTF. The whole variable domain, remainder taken from reference TRBV30 and TRBJ1-2, is SQTIHQWPATLVQPVGSPLSLECTVEGTSNPNLYWYRQAAGRGLQLLFYSVGIGQISSEVPQNLSASRPQDRQFILSSKKLLLSDSGFYLCAWRYSLGRTYGYTFGSGTRLTVV.

This clone was found once. This chain links TRBV12-1 with TRBJ2-1; whether TRBD2, the table's D call, matches the DNA was not checked. TRBV12-1 is noted as a pseudogene. This CDR3 is 20 amino acids long. CDR3 protein: CASSFLRETSGGLSYNEQFF. The CDR3 nucleotides are TGTGCCAGCAGCTTCTTAAGAGAGACTAGCGGGGGACTCTCCTACAATGAGCAGTTCTTC.

The J gene is TRBJ2-5, the V gene TRBV12-5; weak D call: TRBD2 (5 bases). Germline-derived CDR1 and CDR2 are LGHNT and FRNRAP. The ends were cut back, 7 bases at V and 5 bases at J, with 14 bases in the middle. The CDR3 length is 13 residues. The CDR3 protein is CASAPTSGETQYF. CDR3 coding DNA: TGTGCTAGTGCCCCGACAAGCGGTGAGACCCAGTACTTC.

This rearrangement joins TRBV4-1 to TRBJ2-3; TRBD2 matches 7 bases. Per germline, CDR1 MGHRA and CDR2 YSYEKL. The CDR3 runs 15 residues. J was trimmed by 5 bases and V by 0 bases; bases with no gene match: 5. CDR3: CASSQDGQRGDTQYF. DNA of the CDR3: TGCGCCAGCAGCCAAGATGGCCAGCGGGGAGATACGCAGTATTTT.

The chain combines TRBV19 with TRBJ1-3, with 7 bases that match TRBD1. This CDR3 is 16 amino acids long. V shed 6 bases, J shed 0 bases, and the junction held 8 bases outside the gene matches. The germline V gene encodes CDR1 LNHDA and CDR2 SQIVND (reference sequence). The CDR3 sequence is CASRGGQWISGNTIYF. The CDR3 bases are TGTGCCAGTAGAGGGGGACAGTGGATCTCTGGAAACACCATATATTTT.

The genes are TRBV11-2 and TRBJ2-5, with D possibly being TRBD2 (6 bases). V shed 5 bases and J shed 1 base, with 11 bases lying between them. The CDR3 is 14 amino acids. The germline V gene encodes CDR1 SGHAT and CDR2 FQNNGV. This chain's CDR3 is CASSVRGFQETQYF. The DNA of the CDR3 is TGTGCCAGCAGCGTACGGGGGTTCCAAGAGACCCAGTACTTC. The variable domain in full, completed from reference TRBV11-2 and TRBJ2-5, reads EAGVAQSPRYKIIEKRQSVAFWCNPISGHATLYWYQQILGQGPKLLIQFQNNGVVDDSQLPKDRFSAERLKGVDSTLKIQPAKLEDSAVYLCASSVRGFQETQYFGPGTRLLVL.

This clone was observed a few times. The chain links TRBV3-1 (or the pseudogene TRBV3-2) to TRBJ1-5, with TRBD1 identical over 7 bases. V gave up 4 bases and J gave up 6 bases; unmatched junction bases: 3. Germline V lookup: CDR1 LGHDT, CDR2 YNNKEL (reference sequence). CDR3 length: 13 amino acids. CDR3 sequence (DNA): TGTGCCAGCAGCCTGACAGGGTCTCAGCCCCAGCATTTT. Encoded protein: CASSLTGSQPQHF.

Concerning this clone: Additional DNA sequences in this sample encode the identical CDR3. The chain recombines TRBV2 with TRBJ2-3; 7 nucleotides line up with TRBD2. CDR3 length: 13 residues. Germline V gene lookup returns CDR1 SNHLY and CDR2 FYNNEI. V shed 4 bases and J 3 bases; nucleotides not matched to a gene: 1. CDR3 sequence: CASSGEGTDTQYF. CDR3 sequence (DNA): TGTGCCAGCAGTGGGGAGGGGACAGATACGCAGTATTTT.